These 21 T cell receptor beta chains were all obtained from the same sample, sequenced in a study of blood T cell repertoires in COVID-19. Data came from immunoSEQ multiplex PCR; TCRdb stores just in-frame clones and leaves some out. The table includes approximately 280,000 clones, roughly 85% detected once. Sequencing used PBMCs or T cells enriched from blood (not recorded which). The receptors shown here come from a woman in her forties who had recovered from COVID-19.

This clone was seen only once. The chain joins TRBV11-3 to TRBJ2-2; D possibly corresponds to TRBD1 (6 bases). Germline V gene data show CDR1 as SGHNT and CDR2 as YENEEA. V gave up 4 bases and J gave up 7 bases, with 13 bases separating them. The CDR3 consists of 14 residues. CDR3 residues: CASSSQGMGGELFF. CDR3 nucleotide sequence: TGTGCCAGCAGCTCGCAGGGGATGGGCGGGGAGCTGTTTTTT.

The chain recombines TRBV2 with TRBJ2-7; a weak D match, TRBD2 (6 bases). The V and J ends lost 4 bases and 2 bases respectively, with 12 bases between them. Germline assignment: CDR1 SNHLY and CDR2 FYNNEI. CDR3 length: 14 amino acids. CDR3 loop: CASSVAGLAYEQYF. The CDR3, as DNA: TGTGCCAGCAGTGTGGCGGGGTTAGCCTACGAGCAGTACTTC.

The rearrangement joins TRBV7-2 to TRBJ2-7; 7 positions match TRBD2. The CDR3 sequence is 16 residues long. CDR1 and CDR2 from the germline V gene are SGHTA and FQGNSA. V dropped 1 base and J dropped 7; count of bases not matched to a gene: 13. CDR3 region: CASSLGAGDYRGEQYF. The CDR3 DNA sequence: TGTGCCAGCAGCTTAGGGGCGGGAGATTATAGGGGAGAGCAGTACTTC.

This clone was picked up one time. The V call is TRBV19, the J call TRBJ2-2, with D maybe TRBD2 (6 bases). Germline CDR1 and CDR2: LNHDA and SQIVND (reference sequence). Deletions cut 4 bases from V and 4 bases from J, with 19 bases between. CDR3 length equals 17 residues. The CDR3 reads CASSSGTSSAFTGELFF. CDR3 DNA sequence: TGTGCCAGTAGTAGTGGGACTTCCTCTGCTTTCACCGGGGAGCTGTTTTTT.

The rearrangement links TRBV6-5 to TRBJ1-6, with 10 nucleotides matching TRBD1. Germline V gene data show CDR1 as MNHEY and CDR2 as SVGAGI. The length of the CDR3 is 13 residues. Losses at the gene ends were 8 bases for V and 10 bases for J; bases not matched to a gene: 5. CDR3 DNA sequence: TGTGCCAGCCGCGGACAGGGGGGATCACCCCTCCACTTT. It encodes CASRGQGGSPLHF.

J is TRBJ2-7 and V is TRBV5-1; weak D call: TRBD2 (5 bases). Between the trimmed V and J ends, which lost 4 bases and 0 bases, there was a span of 17 bases. CDR3 size: 16 residues. From germline, CDR1 is SGHRS and CDR2 YFSETQ. CDR3 amino acids: CASSPTEGGSSYEQYF. In nucleotides, the CDR3 is TGCGCCAGCAGCCCCACCGAGGGTGGAAGCTCCTACGAGCAGTACTTC.

V gene TRBV18 combines with J gene TRBJ2-7, with 7 positions matching TRBD2. This CDR3 is built from 15 residues. After removal of 3 bases from V and 5 bases from J, the junction contained 10 bases not matched to a gene. Germline values: CDR1 KGHSH, CDR2 LQKENI. CDR3: CASSPNGGRSNEQYF. The CDR3 coding sequence is TGTGCCAGCTCACCCAATGGCGGGAGAAGCAACGAGCAGTACTTC. Together with reference TRBV18 and TRBJ2-7, the CDR3 gives the full variable domain: NAGVMQNPRHLVRRRGQEARLRCSPMKGHSHVYWYRQLPEEGLKFMVYLQKENIIDESGMPKERFSAEFPKEGPSILRIQQVVRGDSAAYFCASSPNGGRSNEQYFGPGTRLTVT.

V is TRBV27 and J is TRBJ2-3; no definite D call. CDR3 length equals 14 residues. Germline CDR1 reads MNHEY; CDR2 reads SMNVEV (reference sequence). Trimming took 0 bases from V and 3 from J, leaving 7 bases between them. In nucleotides, the CDR3 is TGTGCCAGCAGTTTATCCGGGTGGACAGATACGCAGTATTTT. This translates into CASSLSGWTDTQYF.

The chain combines TRBV7-9 with TRBJ2-7; the match to TRBD1 covers 11 bases. Trimming at V came to 4 bases and at J to 9 bases, leaving 8 bases not matched to a gene. Germline V gene sequence: CDR1 SEHNR, CDR2 FQNEAQ (reference sequence). The CDR3 is made up of 14 amino acids. CDR3 nucleotide sequence: TGTGCCAGCAGCTATCCGGGACAGGGGGTTCGGCAGTACTTC. Protein sequence: CASSYPGQGVRQYF.

The chain couples TRBV7-3 to TRBJ2-1, with 9 bases aligning to TRBD1. This CDR3 is 13 amino acids long. Germline trimming cut 4 bases from V and 7 bases from J; bases unmatched to any gene: 2. The germline gives CDR1 SGHTA, CDR2 FQGTGA. This chain's CDR3 is CASSSGQGNEQFF. CDR3 sequence (DNA): TGTGCCAGCAGCTCTGGACAGGGGAATGAGCAGTTCTTC.

The genes are TRBV19 and TRBJ2-5; 11 bases fit TRBD2. The CDR3 runs 16 residues. In germline, CDR1 is LNHDA, CDR2 SQIVND (reference sequence). J gave up 2 bases and V 5 bases, and 7 bases lay outside the gene matches. CDR3 sequence (DNA): TGTGCCAGTAGTCCCCTGGGGACTAGCGGACAAGAGACCCAGTACTTC. The encoded protein is CASSPLGTSGQETQYF.

This clone was counted a single time. This chain links TRBV7-2 with TRBJ2-3; D not certain. Trimming stripped 6 bases from V and 6 bases from J, with 19 bases between. Germline-derived CDR1 and CDR2 are SGHTA and FQGNSA. This CDR3 contains 15 residues. This chain's CDR3 is CASSSRQLRLDTQYF. CDR3 in DNA: TGTGCCAGCAGTTCTCGACAACTTCGTTTGGATACGCAGTATTTT.

V and J are TRBV2 and TRBJ2-1, with TRBD1 identical over 7 bases. CDR1 is SNHLY and CDR2 is FYNNEI in the germline V gene. This CDR3 region has 13 residues. Losses at the gene ends were 6 bases for V and 8 bases for J; bases not matched to a gene: 7. CDR3: CASSADRDDEQFF. The CDR3 coding sequence is TGTGCCAGCAGCGCCGACAGGGACGATGAGCAGTTCTTC.

The CDR3 is CASTRQGDGGEQFF. The CDR3 DNA sequence: TGTGCCAGCACGCGACAGGGGGATGGGGGTGAGCAGTTCTTC. The chain is built from TRBV2 and TRBJ2-1; 9 bases are shared with TRBD1. V shed 7 bases, J shed 9 bases, and the junction held 10 bases outside the gene matches. This CDR3 contains 14 residues. In germline, CDR1 is SNHLY, CDR2 FYNNEI.

The chain has TRBV27 and TRBJ1-1, with a possible D match to TRBD1 (6 bases). Germline CDR1 reads MNHEY; CDR2 reads SMNVEV (reference sequence). CDR3 size: 16 residues. The V end was cut by 7 bases, the J end by 4 bases, with 22 bases between. The CDR3 here is CASISQFQGSGTEAFF. CDR3 nucleotides: TGTGCCAGCATATCTCAGTTCCAGGGGAGCGGCACTGAAGCTTTCTTT.

The V call is TRBV27, the J call TRBJ1-2, with a possible D match to TRBD1 (5 bases). The CDR3 is 13 residues long. Germline V gene data show CDR1 as MNHEY and CDR2 as SMNVEV (reference sequence). V dropped 5 bases and J dropped 11 bases, with 18 bases sitting between them. The CDR3, as DNA: TGTGCCAGCAGTGCCCAGTTGGGACTGGGTTACACCTTC. Translated: CASSAQLGLGYTF.

The gene calls are TRBV30 and TRBJ2-7, with a weak D call TRBD2 (5 bases). The CDR3 extends over 14 amino acids. Trimming stripped 0 bases from V and 1 base from J, with 10 bases between. Germline V CDR1 and CDR2: GTSNPN, SVGIG (reference sequence). The CDR3 region has the DNA TGTGCCTGGAGTGTGGCTAGCTCATCCTACGAGCAGTACTTC. It codes for CAWSVASSSYEQYF.

DNA of the CDR3: TGTGCCAGCAGCAGACAGGAATTAACAACTGAAGCTTTCTTT. Amino acids: CASSRQELTTEAFF. This chain connects TRBV27 to TRBJ1-1, with a weak D call TRBD1 (6 bases). The CDR3 length is 14 residues. Germline lookup yields CDR1 MNHEY and CDR2 SMNVEV (reference sequence). Trimming took off 6 bases at V and 5 bases at J, with 16 bases between the two ends.

This chain uses TRBV7-9 with TRBJ1-5; D remains ambiguous. Trimming removed 5 bases at V and 6 bases at J, with 11 bases between. Per the germline V gene, CDR1 is SEHNR and CDR2 is FQNEAQ (reference sequence). This CDR3 has 13 residues. Here the CDR3 reads CASSPTGAQPQHF. CDR3 sequence (DNA): TGTGCCAGCAGCCCCACGGGAGCTCAGCCCCAGCATTTT.

The V gene is TRBV4-3, the J gene TRBJ2-1; D gene uncertain. The germline V and J ends were trimmed by 3 bases and 0 bases, with 9 bases remaining between them. The CDR3 is made up of 15 amino acids. In germline, CDR1 is LGHNA, CDR2 YSLEER. The CDR3 spells CASSHQTSSYNEQFF. The DNA for the CDR3 is TGCGCCAGCAGCCACCAAACGAGCTCCTACAATGAGCAGTTCTTC.

The V and J genes are TRBV27 and TRBJ2-5; tentative D call: TRBD1 (6 bases). The V end was cut by 3 bases, the J end by 5 bases, with 13 bases between. Germline V gene data show CDR1 as MNHEY and CDR2 as SMNVEV (reference sequence). The CDR3 covers 14 residues. The CDR3 DNA is TGTGCCAGCAGTTTTTTGGGGGCCGGGGAGACCCAGTACTTC. This encodes CASSFLGAGETQYF.